The subject of this entry is one TCR beta chain. Germline CDR1 reads SGHTA; CDR2 reads FQGNSA. V was pared by 4 bases and J by 2 bases, with 2 bases of the junction left unmatched. There are 14 residues in the CDR3. These data belong to a study of T cell changes during pregnancy in multiple sclerosis. The table came from immunoSEQ multiplex PCR; TCRdb's copy has only in-frame clones and leaves some out. The table shows 35,000 to 45,000 clones, with about 91% occurring only once. The input for sequencing was CD8+ T cells from peripheral blood mononuclear cells, taken before pregnancy. The TCR originated in a female donor with multiple sclerosis, enrolled in a pregnancy study. The chain joins TRBV7-2 to TRBJ2-7; TRBD2 matches at 10 bases. The CDR3 nucleotides are TGTGCCAGCAGCTGGACTAGCGGCACCTACGAGCAGTACTTC. Amino acids: CASSWTSGTYEQYF.